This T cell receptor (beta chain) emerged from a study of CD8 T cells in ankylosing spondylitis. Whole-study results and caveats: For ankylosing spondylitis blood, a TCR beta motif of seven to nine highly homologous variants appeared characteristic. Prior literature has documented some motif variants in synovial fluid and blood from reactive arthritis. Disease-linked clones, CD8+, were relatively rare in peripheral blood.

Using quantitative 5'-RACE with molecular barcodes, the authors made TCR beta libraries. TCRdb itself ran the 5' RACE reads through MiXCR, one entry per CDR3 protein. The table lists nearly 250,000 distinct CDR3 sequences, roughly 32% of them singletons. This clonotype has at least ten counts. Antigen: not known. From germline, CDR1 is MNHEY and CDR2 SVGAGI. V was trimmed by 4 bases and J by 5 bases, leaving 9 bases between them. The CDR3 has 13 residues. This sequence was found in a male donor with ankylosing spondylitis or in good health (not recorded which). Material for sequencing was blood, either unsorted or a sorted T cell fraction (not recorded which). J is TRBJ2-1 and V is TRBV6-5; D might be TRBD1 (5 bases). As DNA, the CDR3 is TGTGCCAGCAGTTTTAGGGGTGACAATGAGCAGTTCTTC. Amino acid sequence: CASSFRGDNEQFF.